Listed below are T cell receptor beta chains from one sample, sequenced in a study of beta chain features in type 1 diabetes. Profiling relied on immunoSEQ multiplex PCR, and the TCRdb table lists in-frame clones only, not all of them. The sample includes 600,000 to 700,000 clones, 9.5% to 15% of them seen just once. The sequenced material came from naive CD4+ T cells from blood. These receptor sequences come from a young man with type 1 diabetes. Each CDR3 is given with its conserved first and last residue. The D gene is left open where the match is weak. A clone size is listed for some rows: how often the clone was seen (once, few, many), or a class if it is expanded.

j_call: TRBJ1-2
d_call: NA
v_call: TRBV14
clone_size: few
cdr3_aa: CASSLTLTVGYTF
cdr3_nt: TGTGCCAGCAGCCTAACCCTAACGGTAGGCTACACCTTC

j_call: TRBJ1-6
d_call: NA
v_call: TRBV2
clone_size: few
cdr3_aa: CASSEGGQSPLHF
cdr3_nt: TGTGCCAGCAGTGAAGGGGGCCAATCACCCCTCCACTTT

j_call: TRBJ2-5
d_call: NA
v_call: TRBV13
clone_size: few
cdr3_aa: CASSLGTSYRGETQYF
cdr3_nt: TGTGCCAGCAGTTTAGGGACATCCTACCGAGGAGAGACCCAGTACTTC

j_call: TRBJ2-2
d_call: NA
v_call: TRBV11-2
clone_size: NA
cdr3_aa: CASLKRGGELFF
cdr3_nt: TGTGCCAGCCTAAAAAGGGGCGGGGAGCTGTTTTTT

j_call: TRBJ2-1
d_call: NA
v_call: TRBV19
clone_size: few
cdr3_aa: CASRKKNEQFF
cdr3_nt: TGTGCCAGTAGGAAGAAGAATGAGCAGTTCTTC

j_call: TRBJ1-1
d_call: NA
v_call: TRBV9
clone_size: NA
cdr3_aa: CASSYNPGENTEAFF
cdr3_nt: TGTGCCAGCAGCTACAATCCCGGGGAGAACACTGAAGCTTTCTTT

j_call: TRBJ2-7
d_call: NA
v_call: TRBV21-1
clone_size: NA
cdr3_aa: CASSNWSPGRAAYEQYF
cdr3_nt: TGTGCCAGCAGCAATTGGTCTCCAGGGAGGGCTGCCTACGAGCAGTACTTC

j_call: TRBJ1-1
d_call: TRBD1
v_call: TRBV12-5
clone_size: few
cdr3_aa: CASGLTGTAINTEAFF
cdr3_nt: TGTGCTAGTGGCTTGACCGGGACAGCTATTAACACTGAAGCTTTCTTT

j_call: TRBJ1-6
d_call: NA
v_call: TRBV28
clone_size: NA
cdr3_aa: CASNSHSGLNSPLHF
cdr3_nt: TGTGCCAGCAACTCTCACAGCGGACTTAATTCACCCCTCCACTTT

j_call: TRBJ1-5
d_call: NA
v_call: TRBV5-1
clone_size: few
cdr3_aa: CASSLLGDSNQPQHF
cdr3_nt: TGCGCCAGCAGCTTGCTAGGAGATAGCAATCAGCCCCAGCATTTT

j_call: TRBJ2-5
d_call: TRBD2
v_call: TRBV14
clone_size: few
cdr3_aa: CASSQGLAGGRSQETQYF
cdr3_nt: TGTGCCAGCAGCCAAGGGCTAGCGGGGGGCCGGAGCCAAGAGACCCAGTACTTC

j_call: TRBJ2-2
d_call: TRBD1
v_call: TRBV5-6
clone_size: few
cdr3_aa: CASSFRTGQAGELFF
cdr3_nt: TGTGCCAGCAGCTTCCGGACAGGGCAGGCCGGGGAGCTGTTTTTT

j_call: TRBJ2-3
d_call: TRBD1
v_call: TRBV7-2
clone_size: NA
cdr3_aa: CASSLGQGPDTQYF
cdr3_nt: TGTGCCAGCAGCTTAGGACAGGGTCCAGATACGCAGTATTTT

j_call: TRBJ1-2
d_call: NA
v_call: TRBV5-4
clone_size: NA
cdr3_aa: CASSSPYGAEENYGYTF
cdr3_nt: TGTGCCAGCAGCTCACCCTACGGGGCCGAGGAGAACTATGGCTACACCTTC

j_call: TRBJ1-2
d_call: NA
v_call: TRBV4-2
clone_size: few
cdr3_aa: CASSRTTAPGINYGYTF
cdr3_nt: TGTGCCAGCAGCCGCACCACGGCCCCCGGGATTAACTATGGCTACACCTTC

j_call: TRBJ2-5
d_call: NA
v_call: TRBV30
clone_size: NA
cdr3_aa: CAWGPSQETQYF
cdr3_nt: TGTGCCTGGGGCCCTTCGCAAGAGACCCAGTACTTC

j_call: TRBJ2-1
d_call: NA
v_call: TRBV5-4
clone_size: NA
cdr3_aa: CASSRGAAPNRINEQFF
cdr3_nt: TGTGCCAGCAGCCGGGGAGCTGCGCCTAATAGGATCAATGAGCAGTTCTTC

j_call: TRBJ1-2
d_call: NA
v_call: TRBV27
clone_size: few
cdr3_aa: CASSWVGGIEGYTF
cdr3_nt: TGTGCCAGCAGCTGGGTAGGGGGAATTGAGGGCTACACCTTC

j_call: TRBJ2-1
d_call: NA
v_call: TRBV11-3
clone_size: few
cdr3_aa: CASSLGGARGNEQFF
cdr3_nt: TGTGCCAGCAGCTTAGGGGGGGCCAGAGGCAATGAGCAGTTCTTC

j_call: TRBJ2-7
d_call: NA
v_call: TRBV28
clone_size: NA
cdr3_aa: CASSGDTYEQYF
cdr3_nt: TGTGCCAGCAGTGGGGACACCTACGAGCAGTACTTC

j_call: TRBJ1-2
d_call: NA
v_call: TRBV15
clone_size: NA
cdr3_aa: CATSRDGHGRYGYTF
cdr3_nt: TGTGCCACCAGCAGGGACGGACACGGAAGATATGGCTACACCTTC

j_call: TRBJ2-3
d_call: NA
v_call: TRBV12-2
clone_size: NA
cdr3_aa: CASRFSGRRYTDTQYF
cdr3_nt: TGTGCAAGTCGCTTTTCTGGTCGGCGATACACAGATACGCAGTATTTT

j_call: TRBJ2-5
d_call: NA
v_call: TRBV2
clone_size: NA
cdr3_aa: CASSEGQPQETQYF
cdr3_nt: TGTGCCAGCAGTGAAGGACAGCCCCAAGAGACCCAGTACTTC

j_call: TRBJ2-6
d_call: TRBD1
v_call: TRBV7-6
clone_size: NA
cdr3_aa: CASSQGQGSPGANVLTF
cdr3_nt: TGTGCCAGCAGCCAGGGACAGGGGAGCCCTGGGGCCAACGTCCTGACTTTC

j_call: TRBJ2-6
d_call: NA
v_call: TRBV6-4
clone_size: NA
cdr3_aa: CASSDDSGANVLTF
cdr3_nt: TGTGCCAGCAGTGACGACTCTGGGGCCAACGTCCTGACTTTC

j_call: TRBJ2-3
d_call: NA
v_call: TRBV30
clone_size: few
cdr3_aa: CACDYLSTDTQYF
cdr3_nt: TGTGCCTGTGACTACCTGAGCACAGATACGCAGTATTTT

j_call: TRBJ2-1
d_call: NA
v_call: TRBV5-6
clone_size: few
cdr3_aa: CASSPLAKGYEQFF
cdr3_nt: TGTGCCAGCAGCCCTCTTGCTAAGGGCTATGAGCAGTTCTTC

j_call: TRBJ1-1
d_call: NA
v_call: TRBV2
clone_size: NA
cdr3_aa: CASNQDQGTEAFF
cdr3_nt: TGTGCCAGCAATCAGGATCAAGGAACTGAAGCTTTCTTT

j_call: TRBJ2-1
d_call: NA
v_call: TRBV2
clone_size: few
cdr3_aa: CASSGSPHGVF
cdr3_nt: TGTGCCAGCAGTGGAAGCCCCCACGGGGTCTTC

j_call: TRBJ2-5
d_call: TRBD2
v_call: TRBV5-1
clone_size: few
cdr3_aa: CASSVSGGETQYF
cdr3_nt: TGCGCCAGCAGCGTTAGCGGGGGTGAGACCCAGTACTTC